This TCR beta chain was recovered during a study of blood T cells in healthy people across ages. A J-beta primer mix and a sample-barcoded 5' primer were used in a second PCR of about 6 to 12 cycles. TCRdb re-derived calls from the 5' RACE reads in MiXCR, one entry per CDR3 protein. The data hold roughly 800,000 distinct CDR3 sequences, with 25% observed a single time. Per sample, no less than 5 micrograms of total RNA were extracted. In regard to this clonotype: Its antigen is as yet unknown.

The V end was cut by 4 bases, the J end by 2 bases, with 12 bases between. The CDR3 length is 15 residues. CDR1 and CDR2 (germline): SGHRS, YFSETQ. Whole-study results and caveats: Naive CD4+ cell counts and diversity both ran higher in long-lived than in aged donors.

The same data also went into a second study, on T cells of mothers and their children.

The V call is TRBV5-1, the J call TRBJ1-4, with D unresolved. Sequencing was done on a sample of blood. This sequence originates from a boy aged 5-17 years in good health. CDR3 loop: CASSPQDATNEKLFF. Here the CDR3 DNA reads TGCGCCAGCAGCCCTCAGGATGCGACTAATGAAAAACTGTTTTTT.